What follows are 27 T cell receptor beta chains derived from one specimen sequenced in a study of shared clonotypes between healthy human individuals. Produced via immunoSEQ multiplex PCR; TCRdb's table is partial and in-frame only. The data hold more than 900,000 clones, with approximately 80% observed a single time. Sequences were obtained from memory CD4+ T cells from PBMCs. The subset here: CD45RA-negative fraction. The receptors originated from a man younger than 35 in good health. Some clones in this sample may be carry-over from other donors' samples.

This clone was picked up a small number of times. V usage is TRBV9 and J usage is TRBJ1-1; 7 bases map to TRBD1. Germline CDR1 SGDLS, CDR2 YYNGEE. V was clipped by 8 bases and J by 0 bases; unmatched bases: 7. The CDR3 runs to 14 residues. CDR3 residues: CASNRGDLNTEAFF. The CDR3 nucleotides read TGTGCCAGTAACAGGGGAGACTTGAACACTGAAGCTTTCTTT.

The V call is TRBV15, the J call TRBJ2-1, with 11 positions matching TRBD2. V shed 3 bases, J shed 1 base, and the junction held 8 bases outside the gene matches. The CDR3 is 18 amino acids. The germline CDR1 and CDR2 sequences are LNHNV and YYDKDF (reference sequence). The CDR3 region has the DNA TGTGCCACCAGCAGCCGCGGACTAGCGGGCGATTCCTACAATGAGCAGTTCTTC. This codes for CATSSRGLAGDSYNEQFF. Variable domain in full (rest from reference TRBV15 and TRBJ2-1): DAMVIQNPRYQVTQFGKPVTLSCSQTLNHNVMYWYQQKSSQAPKLLFHYYDKDFNNEADTPDNFQSRRPNTSFCFLDIRSPGLGDTAMYLCATSSRGLAGDSYNEQFFGPGTRLTVL.

CDR3 sequence reads: CASSHPAGGGRTGELFF. CDR3 DNA: TGCGCCAGCAGCCACCCGGCGGGGGGGGGCCGAACCGGGGAGCTGTTTTTT. The chain carries TRBV4-1 and TRBJ2-2, with 9 nucleotides matching TRBD2. V shed 3 bases, J shed 5 bases, and the junction held 10 bases outside the gene matches. Germline CDR1 MGHRA, CDR2 YSYEKL. The CDR3 covers 17 residues.

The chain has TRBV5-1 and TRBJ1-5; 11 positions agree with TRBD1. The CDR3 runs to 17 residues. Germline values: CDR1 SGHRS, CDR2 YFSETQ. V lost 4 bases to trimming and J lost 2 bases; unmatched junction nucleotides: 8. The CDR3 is CASSPGTGGGGNQPQHF. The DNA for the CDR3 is TGCGCCAGCAGCCCCGGGACAGGGGGAGGGGGCAATCAGCCCCAGCATTTT. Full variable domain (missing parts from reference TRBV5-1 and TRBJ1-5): KAGVTQTPRYLIKTRGQQVTLSCSPISGHRSVSWYQQTPGQGLQFLFEYFSETQRNKGNFPGRFSGRQFSNSRSEMNVSTLELGDSALYLCASSPGTGGGGNQPQHFGDGTRLSIL.

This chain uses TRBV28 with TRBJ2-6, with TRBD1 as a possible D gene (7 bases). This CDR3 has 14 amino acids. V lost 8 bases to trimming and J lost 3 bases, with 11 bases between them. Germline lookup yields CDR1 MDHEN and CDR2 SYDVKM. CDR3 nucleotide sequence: TGTGCCAGCTCAGGGGGGCGTGGGGCCAACGTCCTGACTTTC. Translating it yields CASSGGRGANVLTF.

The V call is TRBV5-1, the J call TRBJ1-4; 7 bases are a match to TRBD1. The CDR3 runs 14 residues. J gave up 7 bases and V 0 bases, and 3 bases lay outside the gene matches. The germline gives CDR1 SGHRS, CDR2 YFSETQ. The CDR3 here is CASSLAQGGEKLFF. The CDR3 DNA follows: TGCGCCAGCAGCTTGGCCCAGGGGGGTGAAAAACTGTTTTTT.

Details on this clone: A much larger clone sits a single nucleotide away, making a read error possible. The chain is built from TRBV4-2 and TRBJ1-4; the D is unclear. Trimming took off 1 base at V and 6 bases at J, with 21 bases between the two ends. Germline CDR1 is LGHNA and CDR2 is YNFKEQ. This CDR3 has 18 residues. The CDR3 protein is CASSQAASASGADEKLFF. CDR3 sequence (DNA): TGTGCCAGCAGCCAAGCCGCGTCGGCCTCGGGTGCTGATGAAAAACTGTTTTTT.

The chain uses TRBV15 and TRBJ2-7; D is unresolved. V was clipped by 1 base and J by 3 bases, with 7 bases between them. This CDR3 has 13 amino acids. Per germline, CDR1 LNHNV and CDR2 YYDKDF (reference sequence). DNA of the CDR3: TGTGCCACCAGCAGAGGGGCAAACTACGAGCAGTACTTC. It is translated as CATSRGANYEQYF. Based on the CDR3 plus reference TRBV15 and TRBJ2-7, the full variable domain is DAMVIQNPRYQVTQFGKPVTLSCSQTLNHNVMYWYQQKSSQAPKLLFHYYDKDFNNEADTPDNFQSRRPNTSFCFLDIRSPGLGDTAMYLCATSRGANYEQYFGPGTRLTVT.

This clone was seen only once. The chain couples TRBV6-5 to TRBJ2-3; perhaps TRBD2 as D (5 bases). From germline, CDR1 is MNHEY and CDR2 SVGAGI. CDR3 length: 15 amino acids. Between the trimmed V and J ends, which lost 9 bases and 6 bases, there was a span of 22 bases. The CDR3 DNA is TGTGCCAGAGTAAAGACGGGGAGCGGAGCGGATACGCAGTATTTT. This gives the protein CARVKTGSGADTQYF.

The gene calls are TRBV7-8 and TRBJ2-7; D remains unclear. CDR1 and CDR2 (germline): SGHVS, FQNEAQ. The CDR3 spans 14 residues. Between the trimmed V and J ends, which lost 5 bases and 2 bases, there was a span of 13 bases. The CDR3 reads CASSPQWGTYEQYF. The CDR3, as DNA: TGTGCCAGCAGCCCCCAGTGGGGTACCTACGAGCAGTACTTC.

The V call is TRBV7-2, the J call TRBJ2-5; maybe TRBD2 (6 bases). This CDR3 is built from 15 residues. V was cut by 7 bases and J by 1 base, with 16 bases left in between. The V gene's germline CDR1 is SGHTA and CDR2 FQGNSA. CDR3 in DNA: TGTGCCAGCACCCCCCGTGCCGGGAGCCAAGAGACCCAGTACTTC. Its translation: CASTPRAGSQETQYF.

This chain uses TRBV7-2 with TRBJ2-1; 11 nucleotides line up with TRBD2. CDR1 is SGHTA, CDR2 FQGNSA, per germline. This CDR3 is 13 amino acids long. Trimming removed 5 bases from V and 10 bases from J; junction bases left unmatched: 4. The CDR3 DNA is TGTGCCAGCAGCCCCGGGACTAGCGGAGAGCAGTTCTTC. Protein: CASSPGTSGEQFF.

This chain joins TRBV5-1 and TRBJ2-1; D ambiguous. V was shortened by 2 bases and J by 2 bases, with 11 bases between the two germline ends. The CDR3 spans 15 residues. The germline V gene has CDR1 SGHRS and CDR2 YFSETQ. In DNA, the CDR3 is TGCGCCAGCAGCTTCACCAGCCCCCCCTACAATGAGCAGTTCTTC. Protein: CASSFTSPPYNEQFF.

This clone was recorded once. DNA for the CDR3: TGTGCCAGTAGTATAGATATGTTTGGACTAGTTAAGCAGTATTTT. Its translation is CASSIDMFGLVKQYF. The V gene is TRBV19, the J gene TRBJ2-3; TRBD2 matches 7 bases. Germline V gene sequence: CDR1 LNHDA, CDR2 SQIVND (reference sequence). Losses at the gene ends were 0 bases for V and 11 bases for J; bases not matched to a gene: 11. The CDR3 spans 15 residues.

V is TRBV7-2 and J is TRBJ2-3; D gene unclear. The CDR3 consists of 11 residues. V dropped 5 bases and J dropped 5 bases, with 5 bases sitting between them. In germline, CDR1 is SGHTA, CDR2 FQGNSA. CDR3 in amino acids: CASSDLDTQYF. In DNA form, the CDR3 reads TGTGCCAGCAGCGACCTAGATACGCAGTATTTT.

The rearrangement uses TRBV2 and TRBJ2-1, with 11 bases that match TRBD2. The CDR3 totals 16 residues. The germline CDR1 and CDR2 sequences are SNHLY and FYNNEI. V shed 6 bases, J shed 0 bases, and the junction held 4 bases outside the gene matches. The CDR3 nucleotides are TGTGCCAGCAGGGGCCTAGCGGGAGGCTCCTACAATGAGCAGTTCTTC. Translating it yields CASRGLAGGSYNEQFF.

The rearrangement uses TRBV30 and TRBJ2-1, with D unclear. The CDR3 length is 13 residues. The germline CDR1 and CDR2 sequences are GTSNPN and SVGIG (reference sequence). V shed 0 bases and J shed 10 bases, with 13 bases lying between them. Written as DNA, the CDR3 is TGTGCCTGGAGTGTGGGTGGATTACGGGAGCAGTTCTTC. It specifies CAWSVGGLREQFF.

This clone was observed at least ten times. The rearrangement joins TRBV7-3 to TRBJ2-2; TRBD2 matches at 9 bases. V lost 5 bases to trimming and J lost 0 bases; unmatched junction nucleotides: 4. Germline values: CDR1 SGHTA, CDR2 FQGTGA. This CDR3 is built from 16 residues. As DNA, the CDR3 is TGTGCCAGCAGCCCTGCGGGAGGGACGAACACCGGGGAGCTGTTTTTT. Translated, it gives CASSPAGGTNTGELFF.

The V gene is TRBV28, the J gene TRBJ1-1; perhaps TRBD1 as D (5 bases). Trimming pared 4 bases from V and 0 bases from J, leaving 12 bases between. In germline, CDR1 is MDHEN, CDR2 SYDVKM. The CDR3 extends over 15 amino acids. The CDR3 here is CASSSRQHLNTEAFF. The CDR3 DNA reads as TGTGCCAGCAGTTCGCGACAGCACCTGAACACTGAAGCTTTCTTT.

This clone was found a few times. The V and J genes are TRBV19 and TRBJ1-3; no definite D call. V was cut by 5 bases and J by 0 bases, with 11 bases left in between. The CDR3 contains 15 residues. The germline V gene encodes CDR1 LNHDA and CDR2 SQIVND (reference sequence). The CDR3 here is CASSPEKSSGNTIYF. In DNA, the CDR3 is TGTGCCAGTAGTCCAGAAAAGAGCTCTGGAAACACCATATATTTT.

CDR3 bases: TGCGCCAGCAGCCCACTAACAGGGTCCGAGACCCAGTACTTC. It yields the protein CASSPLTGSETQYF. This chain links TRBV5-1 with TRBJ2-5; a weak D match, TRBD1 (6 bases). The germline V gene encodes CDR1 SGHRS and CDR2 YFSETQ. The ends were cut back, 4 bases at V and 5 bases at J, with 15 bases in the middle. The CDR3 sequence is 14 residues long.

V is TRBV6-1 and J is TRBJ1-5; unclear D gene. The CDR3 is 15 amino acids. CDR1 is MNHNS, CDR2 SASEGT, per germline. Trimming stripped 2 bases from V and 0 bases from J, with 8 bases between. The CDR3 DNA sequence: TGTGCCAGCAGTGAATTGCTCGATAGCAATCAGCCCCAGCATTTT. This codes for CASSELLDSNQPQHF.

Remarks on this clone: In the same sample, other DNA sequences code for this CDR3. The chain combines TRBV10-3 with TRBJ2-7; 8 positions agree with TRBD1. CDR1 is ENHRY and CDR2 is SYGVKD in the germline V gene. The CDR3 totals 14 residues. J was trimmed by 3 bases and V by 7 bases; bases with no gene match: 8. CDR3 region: CAIKGQGAIYEQYF. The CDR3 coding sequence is TGTGCCATCAAGGGGCAGGGGGCCATCTACGAGCAGTACTTC.

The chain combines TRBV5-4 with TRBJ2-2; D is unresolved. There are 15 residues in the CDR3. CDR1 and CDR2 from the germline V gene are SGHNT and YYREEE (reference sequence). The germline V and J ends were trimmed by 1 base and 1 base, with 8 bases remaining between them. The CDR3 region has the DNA TGTGCCAGCAGCTTGAGGACGGTGAACACCGGGGAGCTGTTTTTT. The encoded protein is CASSLRTVNTGELFF.

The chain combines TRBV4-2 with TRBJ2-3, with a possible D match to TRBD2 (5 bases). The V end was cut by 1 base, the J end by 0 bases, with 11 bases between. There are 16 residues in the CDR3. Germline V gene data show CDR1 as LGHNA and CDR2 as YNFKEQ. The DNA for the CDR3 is TGTGCCAGCAGCCAAGCCCCTAGCCCCAGCACAGATACGCAGTATTTT. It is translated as CASSQAPSPSTDTQYF.

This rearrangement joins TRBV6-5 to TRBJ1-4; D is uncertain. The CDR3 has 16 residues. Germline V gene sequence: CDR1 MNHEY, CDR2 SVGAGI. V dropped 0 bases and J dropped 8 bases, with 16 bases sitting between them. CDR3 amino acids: CASSYSLGALVEKLFF. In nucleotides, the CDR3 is TGTGCCAGCAGTTACTCGTTAGGAGCCTTGGTCGAAAAACTGTTTTTT.

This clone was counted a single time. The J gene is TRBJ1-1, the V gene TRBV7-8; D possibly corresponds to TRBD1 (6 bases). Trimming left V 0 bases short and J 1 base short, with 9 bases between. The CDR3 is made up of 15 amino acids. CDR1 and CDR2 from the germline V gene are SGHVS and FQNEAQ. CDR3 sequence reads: CASSLAPGQNTEAFF. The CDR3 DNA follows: TGTGCCAGCAGCTTAGCCCCGGGACAGAACACTGAAGCTTTCTTT.